The entry below describes one T cell receptor (beta chain). This record belongs to a study of T cells after yellow fever vaccination. The CDR3 spans 14 residues. Deletions cut 0 bases from V and 6 bases from J, with 10 bases between. The germline gives CDR1 SGHDT, CDR2 YYEEEE. TCRdb fed the 5' RACE reads into MiXCR, producing one record per CDR3 protein. The sample has under 700,000 distinct CDR3 sequences, about a sixth seen once. Specimen: PBMCs, collected around 5 days after the first yellow fever vaccination. The TCR originated in a young man who received the YFV17D yellow fever vaccine. The rearrangement links TRBV5-6 to TRBJ2-1, with a tentative D call TRBD1 (6 bases). CDR3 residues: CASSLEQGPNEQFF. CDR3 sequence (DNA): TGTGCCAGCAGCTTGGAACAGGGACCCAATGAGCAGTTCTTC.